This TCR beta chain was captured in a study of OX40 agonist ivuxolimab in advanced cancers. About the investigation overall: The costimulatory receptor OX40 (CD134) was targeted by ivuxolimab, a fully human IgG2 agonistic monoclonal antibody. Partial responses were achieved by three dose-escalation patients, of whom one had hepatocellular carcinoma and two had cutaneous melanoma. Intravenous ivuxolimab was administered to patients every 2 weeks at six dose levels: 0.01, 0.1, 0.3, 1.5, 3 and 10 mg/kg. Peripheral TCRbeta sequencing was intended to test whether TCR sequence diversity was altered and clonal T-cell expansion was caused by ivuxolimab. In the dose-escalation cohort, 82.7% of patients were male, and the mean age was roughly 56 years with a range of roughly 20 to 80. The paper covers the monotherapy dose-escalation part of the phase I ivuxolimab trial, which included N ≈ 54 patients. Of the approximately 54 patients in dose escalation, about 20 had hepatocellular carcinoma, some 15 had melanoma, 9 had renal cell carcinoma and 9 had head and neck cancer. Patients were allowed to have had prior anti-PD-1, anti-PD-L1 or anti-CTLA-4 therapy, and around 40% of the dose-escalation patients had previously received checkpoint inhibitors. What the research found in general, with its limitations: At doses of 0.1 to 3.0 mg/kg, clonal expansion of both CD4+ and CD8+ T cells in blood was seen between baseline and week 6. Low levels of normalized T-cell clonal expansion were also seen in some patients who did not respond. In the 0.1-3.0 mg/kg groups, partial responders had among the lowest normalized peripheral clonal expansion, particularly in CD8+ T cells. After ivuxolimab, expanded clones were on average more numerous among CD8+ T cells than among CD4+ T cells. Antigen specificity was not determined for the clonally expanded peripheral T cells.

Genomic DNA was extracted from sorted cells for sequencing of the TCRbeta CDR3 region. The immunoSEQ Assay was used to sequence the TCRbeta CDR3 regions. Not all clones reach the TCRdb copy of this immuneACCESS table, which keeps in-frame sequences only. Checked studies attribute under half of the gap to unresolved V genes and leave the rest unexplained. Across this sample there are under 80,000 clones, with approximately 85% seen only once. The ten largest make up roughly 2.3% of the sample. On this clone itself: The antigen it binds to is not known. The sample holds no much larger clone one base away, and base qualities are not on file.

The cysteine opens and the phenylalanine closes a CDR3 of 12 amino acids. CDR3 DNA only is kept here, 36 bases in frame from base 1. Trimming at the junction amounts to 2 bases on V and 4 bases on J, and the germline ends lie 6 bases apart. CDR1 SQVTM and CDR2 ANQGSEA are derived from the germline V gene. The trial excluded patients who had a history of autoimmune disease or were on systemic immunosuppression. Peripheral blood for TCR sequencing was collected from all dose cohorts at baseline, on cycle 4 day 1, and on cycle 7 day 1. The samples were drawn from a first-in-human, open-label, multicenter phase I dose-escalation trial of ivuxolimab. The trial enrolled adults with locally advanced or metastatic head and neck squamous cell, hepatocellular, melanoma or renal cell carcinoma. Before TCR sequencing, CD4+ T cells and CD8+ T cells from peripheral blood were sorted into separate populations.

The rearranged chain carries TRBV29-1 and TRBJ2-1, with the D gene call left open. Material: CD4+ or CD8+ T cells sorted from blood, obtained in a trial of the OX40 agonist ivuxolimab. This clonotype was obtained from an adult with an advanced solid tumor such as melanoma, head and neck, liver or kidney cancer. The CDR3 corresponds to CSVERVYNEQFF. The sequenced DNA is TGCAGCGTTGAACGAGTTTACAATGAGCAGTTCTTC.